This T cell receptor beta chain was documented in a study of shared clonotypes between healthy human individuals. The CDR3 is 15 amino acids. Germline lookup yields CDR1 SNHLY and CDR2 FYNNEI. With 6 bases clipped from V and 7 bases from J, the junction kept 8 bases outside the gene matches. Several immunoSEQ plates received, in even portions, the genomic DNA of each subset. The assay was immunoSEQ multiplex PCR, and TCRdb's table has in-frame clones only and misses some. The sample lists 2 million to 2.5 million clones, approximately 96% occurring once. With respect to this clone: Its cognate antigen is unknown.

Study findings and constraints: Across a handful of donors, naive CD4 shared roughly 5.2%, naive CD8 around 3.8%, memory CD4 roughly 2.1%, memory CD8 0.4% to 0.5%.

Sample: naive CD4+ T cells sorted from blood. Documented subset: CD45RA+ positively selected. The rearrangement joins TRBV2 to TRBJ2-2; 10 nucleotides line up with TRBD1. This receptor was identified in a man aged 18 to 30 in good health. The CDR3 loop reads CASSSEGQGVGELFF. Here the CDR3 DNA reads TGTGCCAGCAGCAGCGAAGGACAGGGGGTCGGGGAGCTGTTTTTT. The whole variable domain, remainder taken from reference TRBV2 and TRBJ2-2, is EPEVTQTPSHQVTQMGQEVILRCVPISNHLYFYWYRQILGQKVEFLVSFYNNEISEKSEIFDDQFSVERPDGSNFTLKIRSTKLEDSAMYFCASSSEGQGVGELFFGEGSRLTVL.